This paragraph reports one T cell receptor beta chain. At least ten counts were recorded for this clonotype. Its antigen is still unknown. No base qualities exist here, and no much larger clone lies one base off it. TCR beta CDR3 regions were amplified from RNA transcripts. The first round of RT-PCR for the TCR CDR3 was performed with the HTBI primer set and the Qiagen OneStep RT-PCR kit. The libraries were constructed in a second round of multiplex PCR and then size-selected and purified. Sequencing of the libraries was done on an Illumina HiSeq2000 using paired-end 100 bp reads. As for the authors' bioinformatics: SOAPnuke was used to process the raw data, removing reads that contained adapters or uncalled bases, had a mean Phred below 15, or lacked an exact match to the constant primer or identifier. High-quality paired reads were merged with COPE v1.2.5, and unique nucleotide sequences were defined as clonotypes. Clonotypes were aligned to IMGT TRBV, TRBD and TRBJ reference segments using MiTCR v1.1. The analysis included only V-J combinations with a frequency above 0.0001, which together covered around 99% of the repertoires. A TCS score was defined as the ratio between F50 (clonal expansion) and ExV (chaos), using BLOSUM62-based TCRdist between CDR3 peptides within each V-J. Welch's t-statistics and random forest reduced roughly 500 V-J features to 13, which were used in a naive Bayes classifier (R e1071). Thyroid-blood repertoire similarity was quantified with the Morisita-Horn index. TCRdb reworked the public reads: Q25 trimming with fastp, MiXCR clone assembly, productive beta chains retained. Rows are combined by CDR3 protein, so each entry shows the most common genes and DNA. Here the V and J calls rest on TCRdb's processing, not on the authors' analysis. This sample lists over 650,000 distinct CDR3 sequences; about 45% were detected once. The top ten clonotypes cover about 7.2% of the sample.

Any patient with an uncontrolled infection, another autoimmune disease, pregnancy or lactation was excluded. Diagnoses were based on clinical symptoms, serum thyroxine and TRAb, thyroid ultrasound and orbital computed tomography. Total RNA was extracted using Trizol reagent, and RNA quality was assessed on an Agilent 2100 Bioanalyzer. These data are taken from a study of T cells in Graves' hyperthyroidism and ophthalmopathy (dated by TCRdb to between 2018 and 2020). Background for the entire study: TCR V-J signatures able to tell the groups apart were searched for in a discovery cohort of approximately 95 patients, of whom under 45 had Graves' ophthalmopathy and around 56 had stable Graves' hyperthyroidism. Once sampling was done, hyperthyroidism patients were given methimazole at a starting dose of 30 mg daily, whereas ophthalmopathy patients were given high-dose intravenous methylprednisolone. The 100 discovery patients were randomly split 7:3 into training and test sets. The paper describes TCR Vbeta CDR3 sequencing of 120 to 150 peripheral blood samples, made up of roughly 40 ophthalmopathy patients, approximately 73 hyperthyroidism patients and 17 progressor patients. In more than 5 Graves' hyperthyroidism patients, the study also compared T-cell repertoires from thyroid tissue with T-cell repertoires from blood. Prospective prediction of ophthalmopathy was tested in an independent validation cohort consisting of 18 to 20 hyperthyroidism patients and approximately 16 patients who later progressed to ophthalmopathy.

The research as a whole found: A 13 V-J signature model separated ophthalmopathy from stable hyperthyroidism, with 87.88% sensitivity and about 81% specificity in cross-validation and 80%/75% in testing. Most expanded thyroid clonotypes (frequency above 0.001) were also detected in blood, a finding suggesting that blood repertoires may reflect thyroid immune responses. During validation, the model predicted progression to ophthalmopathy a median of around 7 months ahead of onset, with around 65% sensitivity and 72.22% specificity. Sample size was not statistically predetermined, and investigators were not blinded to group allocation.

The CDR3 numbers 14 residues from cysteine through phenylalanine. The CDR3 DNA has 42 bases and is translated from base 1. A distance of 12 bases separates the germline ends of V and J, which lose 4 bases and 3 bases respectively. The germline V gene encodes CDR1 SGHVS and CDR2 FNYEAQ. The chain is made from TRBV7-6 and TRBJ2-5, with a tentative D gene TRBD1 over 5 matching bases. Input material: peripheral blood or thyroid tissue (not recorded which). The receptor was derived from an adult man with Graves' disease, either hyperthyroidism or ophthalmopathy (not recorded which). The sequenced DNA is TGTGCCAGCAGCTACAGGATAGCTGAAGAGACCCAGTACTTC. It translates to CASSYRIAEETQYF.